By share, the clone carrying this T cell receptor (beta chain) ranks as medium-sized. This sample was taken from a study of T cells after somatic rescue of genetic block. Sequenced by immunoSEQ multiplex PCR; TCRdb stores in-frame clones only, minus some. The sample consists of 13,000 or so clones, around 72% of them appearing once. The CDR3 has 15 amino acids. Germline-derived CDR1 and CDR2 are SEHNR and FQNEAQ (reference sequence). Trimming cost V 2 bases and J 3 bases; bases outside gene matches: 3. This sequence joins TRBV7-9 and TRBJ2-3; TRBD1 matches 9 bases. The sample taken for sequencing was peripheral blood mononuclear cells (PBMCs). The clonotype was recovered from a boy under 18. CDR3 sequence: CASSLPGQGTDTQYF. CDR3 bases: TGTGCCAGCAGCTTACCCGGACAGGGGACAGATACGCAGTATTTT.